Listed below are T cell receptor beta chains from one sample, sequenced in a study of cytomegalovirus exposure and HLA in healthy donors. Clones were read by immunoSEQ multiplex PCR, and TCRdb kept only the in-frame ones, dropping some. The sample contains roughly 190,000 clones, approximately 80% of which appear only once. Sequenced input: PBMCs. The receptors come from a woman aged 50 to 60 in good health and CMV-seronegative. Both conserved end residues are part of each CDR3. The D gene is left open where the match is weak. Some rows have no size entry. The others give once, few or many, or a class for an expanded clone.

abundance	v_gene	j_gene	d_gene	CDR3nt	CDR3aa
NA	TRBV9	TRBJ2-7	TRBD2	TGTGCCAGCAGCGTAGAGGGAGGGGCCCCCTACGAGCAGTACTTC	CASSVEGGAPYEQYF
NA	TRBV4-1	TRBJ1-1	NA	TGCGCCAGCAGCCAAGTGGGGGGAGTGAACACTGAAGCTTTCTTT	CASSQVGGVNTEAFF
NA	TRBV19	TRBJ2-7	TRBD1	TGTGCCAGTAGTATAACAGGGGGCTACGAGCAGTACTTC	CASSITGGYEQYF
NA	TRBV19	TRBJ2-2	NA	TGTGCCAGTAGTTCCCCCAGGGTAGTGGGAACCGGGGAGCTGTTTTTT	CASSSPRVVGTGELFF
NA	TRBV2	TRBJ1-2	NA	TGTGCCAGCATTATAATACAGGGCTATGGCTACACCTTC	CASIIIQGYGYTF
NA	TRBV5-1	TRBJ2-7	TRBD1	TGCGCCAGCAGCTCAAACCGGGACAGGGGGCACTACGAGCAGTACTTC	CASSSNRDRGHYEQYF
NA	TRBV10-3	TRBJ2-7	TRBD2	TGTGCCATCAGTGCCGCGGGAGGGACAACGTACGAGCAGTACTTC	CAISAAGGTTYEQYF
NA	TRBV2	TRBJ2-7	TRBD1	TGTGCCAGCAGGGAACGGGACAGGGGCATTGGCGAGCAGTACTTC	CASRERDRGIGEQYF
NA	TRBV5-1	TRBJ2-7	TRBD1	TGCGCCAGTTGGGACAGGGGAAGCAAGCAGTACTTC	CASWDRGSKQYF
few	TRBV7-6	TRBJ1-1	TRBD1	TGTGCCAGCAGCTCGGGACAGGGGGCGGTCGGGAACACTGAAGCTTTCTTT	CASSSGQGAVGNTEAFF
NA	TRBV9	TRBJ1-6	TRBD1	TGTGCCAGCAGCGCCACAGGGGGGGATTCACCCCTCCACTTT	CASSATGGDSPLHF
NA	TRBV15	TRBJ1-1	NA	TGTGCCACCAGCAGAGATATATCGGGGGGCCGAATGGAAGCTTTCTTT	CATSRDISGGRMEAFF
once	TRBV6-5	TRBJ1-1	NA	TGTGCCAGCAGCCTCTCGGGAACCCCTGAAGCTTTCTTT	CASSLSGTPEAFF
NA	TRBV28	TRBJ1-1	NA	TGTGCCAGCAGTTTTGGGGGCGCAAAATCAGGAACTGAAGCTTTCTTT	CASSFGGAKSGTEAFF
once	TRBV4-3	TRBJ1-2	NA	TGCGCCAGCAGCCAAGTTCTCGCGGCAGGGGACACCTATGGCTACACCTTC	CASSQVLAAGDTYGYTF
few	TRBV5-1	TRBJ2-2	NA	TGCGCCAGCAGCTGGGGACAGAACACCGGGGAGCTGTTTTTT	CASSWGQNTGELFF
NA	TRBV7-9	TRBJ2-1	NA	TGTGCCAGCAGCAGGAGCCAGGGGCGTCATGAGCAGTTCTTC	CASSRSQGRHEQFF
few	TRBV18	TRBJ2-7	NA	TGTGCCAGCTCACCACGGCGATCAACAGTTACCTACGAGCAGTACTTC	CASSPRRSTVTYEQYF
NA	TRBV28	TRBJ1-1	NA	TGTGCCAGCAGTTTAACCGAGAGAGCTTTCTTT	CASSLTERAFF
many	TRBV6-1	TRBJ2-7	NA	TGTGCCAGCAGTGAAGGGGGGCAGAGTTACTACGAGCAGTACTTC	CASSEGGQSYYEQYF